Listed here are 31 T cell receptor beta chains from one sample, sequenced in a study of T cell repertoires in cytomegalovirus infection. TCRdb fed the reads into MiXCR, producing one record per CDR3 protein. This sample has some 77,000 distinct CDR3 sequences, with 3.5% to 4.5% found just once. The sample consisted of PBMCs. These receptors originate from a human donor in good health (CMV status not recorded). Some clones in this sample may be carry-over from other donors' samples.

This clonotype is labeled medium-sized (0.01 to 0.1%). The CDR3 sequence: CASSDSSGGANEQFF. The CDR3 DNA reads as TGTGCCAGCAGTGACTCTAGCGGGGGGGCCAATGAGCAGTTCTTC. This chain joins TRBV6-4 and TRBJ2-1, with 11 bases that match TRBD2. This CDR3 contains 15 residues. Germline loops: CDR1 MRHNA, CDR2 SNTAGT. The junction had 1 base not matched to a gene; V was cut back by 0 bases and J by 6 bases.

This clonotype showed up many times. The rearrangement uses TRBV10-3 and TRBJ1-5; D may be TRBD1 (5 bases). With 3 bases removed from V and 5 bases from J, the gap between germline ends came to 11 bases. There are 14 residues in the CDR3. Per the germline V gene, CDR1 is ENHRY and CDR2 is SYGVKD. The CDR3 reads CAISDQGGHQPQHF. Written as DNA, the CDR3 is TGTGCCATCAGTGACCAGGGCGGGCATCAGCCCCAGCATTTT.

The table lists this clonotype with many counts. The J gene is TRBJ1-4, the V gene TRBV7-9; 7 bases align to TRBD1. The length of the CDR3 is 15 residues. Trimming took 5 bases from V and 8 from J; bases not matched to a gene: 11. Germline V gives CDR1 SEHNR, CDR2 FQNEAQ (reference sequence). The CDR3 sequence: CASSAEGARWEKLFF. The CDR3 DNA follows: TGTGCCAGCAGCGCGGAGGGGGCGCGTTGGGAAAAACTGTTTTTT.

This clonotype was detected many times. This chain connects TRBV7-9 to TRBJ2-7, with D maybe TRBD1 (5 bases). Germline V CDR1 and CDR2: SEHNR, FQNEAQ (reference sequence). V lost 5 bases and J 1 base, leaving 12 bases between the germline ends. This CDR3 has 14 amino acids. The CDR3 DNA sequence: TGTGCCAGCAGCCCCACCAGGGAATCCTACGAGCAGTACTTC. This sequence encodes CASSPTRESYEQYF.

This clonotype was observed many times. The junction differs from germline at one of its ends, possibly a read error. The chain recombines TRBV5-5 with TRBJ1-2; D is perhaps TRBD1 (6 bases). The CDR3 runs to 14 residues. Germline CDR1 and CDR2: SGHKS and YYEKEE (reference sequence). DNA of the CDR3: TGTGTCAGCAGCTCGAGAGGGGGACACGGTGGCTACACCTTC. Translated: CVSSSRGGHGGYTF.

This clonotype was recorded at least ten times. This chain connects TRBV19 to TRBJ2-5; D call uncertain. CDR3 size: 13 residues. Germline lookup yields CDR1 LNHDA and CDR2 SQIVND (reference sequence). V lost 5 bases and J lost 3, with 10 bases in between. As DNA, the CDR3 is TGTGCCAGTAGTGGAACGGTTGAAGAGACCCAGTACTTC. This sequence encodes CASSGTVEETQYF.

The table lists this clonotype with many counts. The chain uses TRBV20-1 and TRBJ2-2, with 9 nucleotides matching TRBD2. With V trimmed by 1 base and J by 9 bases, 9 bases remained unmatched. Germline V gives CDR1 DFQATT, CDR2 SNEGSKA (reference sequence). The CDR3 has 15 amino acids. CDR3 DNA: TGCAGTGCTAGAGCGGGCCTAGCGGGGACCAGGGAGCTGTTTTTT. Translation gives CSARAGLAGTRELFF.

Ten or more counts support this clonotype. The chain is built from TRBV7-3 and TRBJ1-1; no firm D call. Per the germline V gene, CDR1 is SGHTA and CDR2 is FQGTGA. V was pared by 6 bases and J by 1 base, with 9 bases between. The CDR3 has 13 residues. CDR3 sequence reads: CASRPDPNTEAFF. DNA for the CDR3: TGTGCCAGCAGACCCGACCCGAACACTGAAGCTTTCTTT.

Ten or more counts support this clonotype. The V call is TRBV28, the J call TRBJ1-2; D is perhaps TRBD1 (5 bases). The length of the CDR3 is 14 residues. V was trimmed by 3 bases and J by 8 bases, leaving 16 bases between them. CDR1 and CDR2 from the germline V gene are MDHEN and SYDVKM. CDR3 DNA sequence: TGTGCCAGCAGTTTTCCTGAAGGGGTTCAGGGCTACACCTTC. As protein: CASSFPEGVQGYTF.

At least ten counts were recorded for this clonotype. The rearrangement joins TRBV6-2 or TRBV6-3 to TRBJ2-7; TRBD2 matches at 13 bases. Germline CDR1 reads MNHEY; CDR2 reads SVGEGT. This CDR3 has 17 amino acids. V dropped 5 bases and J dropped 6; count of bases not matched to a gene: 13. The CDR3 DNA reads TGTGCCAGCAGTCCTAGGACTAGCGGGGGACGGTCACCCGAGCAGTACTTC. Amino acids: CASSPRTSGGRSPEQYF.

The rearrangement links TRBV7-2 to TRBJ1-2, with 9 positions matching TRBD1. Germline V gene sequence: CDR1 SGHTA, CDR2 FQGNSA. V was clipped by 1 base and J by 8 bases; unmatched bases: 8. The CDR3 has 15 residues. As DNA, the CDR3 is TGTGCCAGCAGCTTAGTTACAGGGGGCGGGAGGGGCTACACCTTC. Amino acids: CASSLVTGGGRGYTF.

This clonotype appeared many times. This chain joins TRBV6-1 and TRBJ2-5; TRBD1 matches at 10 bases. The J segment lost 3 bases and the V segment lost 6 bases, leaving 4 bases of the junction unmatched. This CDR3 contains 14 residues. Germline V gene data show CDR1 as MNHNS and CDR2 as SASEGT. DNA for the CDR3: TGTGCCAGCAGCGGGACAGGGGCTAAAGAGACCCAGTACTTC. Encoded protein: CASSGTGAKETQYF.

This clonotype was seen many times. J is TRBJ2-3 and V is TRBV7-9; TRBD1 aligns across 10 bases. The CDR3 is 16 residues long. The junction had 1 base not matched to a gene; V was cut back by 1 base and J by 0 bases. The germline gives CDR1 SEHNR, CDR2 FQNEAQ (reference sequence). CDR3 sequence reads: CASSLGQGASTDTQYF. The CDR3 nucleotides are TGTGCCAGCAGCTTAGGACAGGGGGCTAGCACAGATACGCAGTATTTT.

This clonotype was seen many times. The V and J genes are TRBV20-1 and TRBJ1-2; 9 bases agree with TRBD1. V trimming: 1 base; J trimming: 2 bases; junction bases outside the gene matches: 2. Germline V gene lookup returns CDR1 DFQATT and CDR2 SNEGSKA (reference sequence). This CDR3 contains 14 residues. The CDR3 DNA reads TGCAGTGCTAGAGGGGACAGGGACAACTATGGCTACACCTTC. Translated: CSARGDRDNYGYTF.

There are many counts of this clonotype. The chain uses TRBV12-3 or TRBV12-4 and TRBJ1-1, with D hard to call. The CDR3 runs to 17 residues. V gave up 6 bases and J gave up 3 bases, with 23 bases separating them. The CDR3 sequence is CASSRPPAGQLDTEAFF. DNA for the CDR3: TGTGCCAGCAGCCGCCCCCCGGCCGGGCAGCTCGACACTGAAGCTTTCTTT.

This clonotype was seen many times. The V and J genes are TRBV19 and TRBJ2-5, with D possibly matching TRBD1 (6 bases). Between the trimmed V and J ends, which lost 4 bases and 5 bases, there was a span of 14 bases. There are 14 residues in the CDR3. The germline V gene has CDR1 LNHDA and CDR2 SQIVND (reference sequence). The CDR3 sequence: CASSTRGGQETQYF. CDR3 nucleotide sequence: TGTGCCAGTAGTACCCGTGGGGGCCAGGAGACCCAGTACTTC.

At least ten counts were recorded for this clonotype. CDR3: CASSIHSGGNQPQHF. The DNA of the CDR3 is TGTGCCAGTAGTATCCACTCAGGGGGGAATCAGCCCCAGCATTTT. J is TRBJ1-5 and V is TRBV19; 7 bases fit TRBD1. V was pared by 3 bases and J by 4 bases, with 6 bases of the junction left unmatched. The germline V gene encodes CDR1 LNHDA and CDR2 SQIVND (reference sequence). This CDR3 is built from 15 residues.

This clonotype was seen repeatedly, ten times or more. The rearrangement joins TRBV20-1 to TRBJ2-1; perhaps D is TRBD1 or TRBD2 (5 bases each). V lost 3 bases and J 0 bases, leaving 15 bases between the germline ends. The length of the CDR3 is 16 residues. The germline gives CDR1 DFQATT, CDR2 SNEGSKA (reference sequence). CDR3 residues: CSASNLGTSSYNEQFF. The CDR3 nucleotides read TGCAGTGCTAGTAATTTGGGGACCAGCTCCTACAATGAGCAGTTCTTC.

Many counts were recorded for this clonotype. The V call is TRBV20-1, the J call TRBJ2-3; D may be TRBD1 (5 bases). The germline CDR1 and CDR2 sequences are DFQATT and SNEGSKA (reference sequence). CDR3 length: 12 amino acids. Trimming removed 2 bases at V and 11 bases at J, with 14 bases between. CDR3 nucleotides: TGCAGTGCTAGAAGGGGAATAGAAATGCAGTATTTT. Residues: CSARRGIEMQYF.

This clonotype has at least ten counts. The chain joins TRBV10-3 to TRBJ1-5; D perhaps matches TRBD1 (5 bases). Germline assignment: CDR1 ENHRY and CDR2 SYGVKD. This CDR3 has 13 amino acids. The ends were cut back, 3 bases at V and 5 bases at J, with 8 bases in the middle. The CDR3 DNA follows: TGTGCCATCAGTGACAGGGACTATCAGCCCCAGCATTTT. Translated, it gives CAISDRDYQPQHF.

The table lists this clonotype with many counts. V and J are TRBV4-3 and TRBJ2-1; 10 bases line up with TRBD1. Germline V lookup: CDR1 LGHNA, CDR2 YSLEER. The CDR3 runs to 17 residues. V trimming: 1 base; J trimming: 6 bases; junction bases outside the gene matches: 9. DNA of the CDR3: TGCGCCAGCAGCCAAGCTTGGGACAGGGGAATATCCAATGAGCAGTTCTTC. Residues: CASSQAWDRGISNEQFF.

This clonotype was counted at least ten times. The chain employs TRBV18 and TRBJ2-1; 15 nucleotides agree with TRBD2. The J segment lost 4 bases and the V segment lost 2 bases, leaving 9 bases of the junction unmatched. The CDR3 spans 19 residues. Germline values: CDR1 KGHSH, CDR2 LQKENI. The CDR3 DNA reads as TGTGCCAGCTCACCATTCGGACTAGCGGGGGGGCCTCTATACAATGAGCAGTTCTTC. Its translation: CASSPFGLAGGPLYNEQFF.

In this sample, this clonotype turned up many times. The J gene is TRBJ2-5, the V gene TRBV7-2; D is perhaps TRBD1 or TRBD2 (6 bases each). The CDR3 covers 15 residues. The V end was cut by 1 base, the J end by 4 bases, with 13 bases between. Looked up from germline, CDR1 is SGHTA and CDR2 is FQGNSA. DNA for the CDR3: TGTGCCAGCAGCTTAGATGGCAGGGGAGGAGAGACCCAGTACTTC. Translating gives CASSLDGRGGETQYF.

The sample holds many counts of this clonotype. This chain connects TRBV7-8 to TRBJ1-2; tentatively, D is TRBD1 (6 bases). The germline V gene encodes CDR1 SGHVS and CDR2 FQNEAQ. The CDR3 length is 17 residues. The V gene lost 2 bases and the J gene lost 8 bases, with 24 bases spanning the gap. CDR3 in amino acids: CASSLRLRTGPSLGYTF. CDR3 DNA sequence: TGTGCCAGCAGCTTACGTCTTAGAACAGGGCCTTCTCTGGGCTACACCTTC.

This clonotype was seen repeatedly, ten times or more. V is TRBV19 and J is TRBJ1-1, with D possibly TRBD1 on 5 matching bases. V lost 7 bases, J lost 2 bases, and 14 bases lay in between. The CDR3 sequence is 14 residues long. CDR1 is LNHDA, CDR2 SQIVND, per germline (reference sequence). In DNA, the CDR3 is TGTGCCAGTAAGACAAGGGGAGTAAACACTGAAGCTTTCTTT. Amino acid sequence: CASKTRGVNTEAFF.

In its sample, this clonotype was seen many times. This chain uses TRBV6-2 or TRBV6-3 with TRBJ1-1; the D gene is possibly TRBD1 (5 bases). Germline V gene sequence: CDR1 MNHEY, CDR2 SVGEGT. Trimming pared 6 bases from V and 10 bases from J, leaving 24 bases between. The CDR3 runs to 15 residues. The CDR3: CASRRRQRTLLVAFF. DNA for the CDR3: TGTGCCAGCAGGAGAAGACAGAGAACACTACTGGTAGCTTTCTTT.

This clonotype appeared many times. The V call is TRBV18, the J call TRBJ2-7; 7 nucleotides align to TRBD2. Germline loops: CDR1 KGHSH, CDR2 LQKENI. Trimming removed 3 bases from V and 3 bases from J; junction bases left unmatched: 2. The CDR3 is 13 residues long. The CDR3 DNA reads as TGTGCCAGCTCACCGGGGGAGGGCTACGAGCAGTACTTC. It translates to CASSPGEGYEQYF.

At least ten counts were recorded for this clonotype. V and J are TRBV7-8 and TRBJ2-1, with 9 bases matching TRBD1. Germline CDR1 and CDR2: SGHVS and FQNEAQ. Trimming at V came to 2 bases and at J to 8 bases, leaving 10 bases not matched to a gene. The CDR3 is made up of 16 amino acids. CDR3 nucleotides: TGTGCCAGCAGCTTAACGGACAGGGGAGGGTCGGATGAGCAGTTCTTC. Protein sequence: CASSLTDRGGSDEQFF.

This clonotype was found many times. The CDR3 DNA sequence: TGCGCCAGCAGCCCACTGGACATATCTGGAAACACCATATATTTT. Encoded protein: CASSPLDISGNTIYF. The gene calls are TRBV4-1 and TRBJ1-3, with D perhaps matching TRBD1 (5 bases). V lost 4 bases to trimming and J lost 1 base, with 11 bases between them. From germline, CDR1 is MGHRA and CDR2 YSYEKL. CDR3 length equals 15 residues.

Concerning this clonotype itself: This may come from a read error, since a much larger clone is one base off. The chain couples TRBV12-3 or TRBV12-4 to TRBJ2-3; tentatively, D is TRBD1 or TRBD2 (7 bases each). The CDR3 has 14 amino acids. The CDR3 sequence: CASSIGGGTDAQYF. CDR3 nucleotide sequence: TGTGCCAGCAGTATAGGGGGGGGGACAGATGCGCAGTATTTT.

The sample holds many counts of this clonotype. The chain combines TRBV7-2 with TRBJ2-3; 8 bases fit TRBD2. Germline values: CDR1 SGHTA, CDR2 FQGNSA. V shed 5 bases and J 0 bases; nucleotides not matched to a gene: 4. This CDR3 region has 15 residues. The chain's CDR3 is CASSRSSGSTDTQYF. DNA of the CDR3: TGTGCCAGCAGCCGTTCTAGCGGGAGCACAGATACGCAGTATTTT.